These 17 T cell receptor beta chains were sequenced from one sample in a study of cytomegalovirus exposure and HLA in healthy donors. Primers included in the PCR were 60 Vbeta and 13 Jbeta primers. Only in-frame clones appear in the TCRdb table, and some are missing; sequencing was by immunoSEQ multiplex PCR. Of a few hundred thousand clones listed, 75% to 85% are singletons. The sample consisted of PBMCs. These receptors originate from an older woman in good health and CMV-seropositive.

CDR3 in amino acids: CASSHEHNYEQYF. The CDR3 DNA sequence: TGCGCCAGCAGCCACGAACACAATTACGAGCAGTACTTC. The rearrangement joins TRBV4-1 to TRBJ2-7, with D hard to call. V was shortened by 3 bases and J by 4 bases, with 10 bases between the two germline ends. CDR3 length equals 13 residues. Germline V gene sequence: CDR1 MGHRA, CDR2 YSYEKL.

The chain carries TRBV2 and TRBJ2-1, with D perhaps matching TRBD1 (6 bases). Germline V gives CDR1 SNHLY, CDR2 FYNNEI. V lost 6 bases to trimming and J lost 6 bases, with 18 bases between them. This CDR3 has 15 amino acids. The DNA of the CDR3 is TGTGCCAGCAGCACCCAGACAGGATCGTTCAATGAGCAGTTCTTC. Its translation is CASSTQTGSFNEQFF.

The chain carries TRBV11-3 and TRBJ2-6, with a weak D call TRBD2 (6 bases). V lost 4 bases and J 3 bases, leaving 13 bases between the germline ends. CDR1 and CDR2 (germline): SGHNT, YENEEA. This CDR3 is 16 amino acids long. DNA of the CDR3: TGTGCCAGCAGCTCGGAGGGCCCTGGTGGGGCCAACGTCCTGACTTTC. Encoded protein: CASSSEGPGGANVLTF.

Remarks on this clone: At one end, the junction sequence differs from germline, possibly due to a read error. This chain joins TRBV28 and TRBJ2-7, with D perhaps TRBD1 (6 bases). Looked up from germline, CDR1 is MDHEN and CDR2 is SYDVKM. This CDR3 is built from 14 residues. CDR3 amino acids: CASRLAGAAYGQYF. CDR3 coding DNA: TGTGCCAGCAGGTTAGCAGGGGCTGCCTACGGGCAGTACTTC.

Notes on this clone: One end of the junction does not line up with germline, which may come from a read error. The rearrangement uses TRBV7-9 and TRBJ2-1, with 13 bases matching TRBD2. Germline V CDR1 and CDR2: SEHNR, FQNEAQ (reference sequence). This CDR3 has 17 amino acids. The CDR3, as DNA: TGTTCCAGCAGCTCCGCAGGACTAGCGGGAGCATACAATGAGCAGTTCTTC. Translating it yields CSSSSAGLAGAYNEQFF. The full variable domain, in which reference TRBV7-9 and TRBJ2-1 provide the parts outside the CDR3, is DTGVSQNPRHKITKRGQNVTFRCDPISEHNRLYWYRQTLGQGPEFLTYFQNEAQLEKSRLLSDRFSAERPKGSFSTLEIQRTEQGDSAMYLCSSSSAGLAGAYNEQFFGPGTRLTVL.

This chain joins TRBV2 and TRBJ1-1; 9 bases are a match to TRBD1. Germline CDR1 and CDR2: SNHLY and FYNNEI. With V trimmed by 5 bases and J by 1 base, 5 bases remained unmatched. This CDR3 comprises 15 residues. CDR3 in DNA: TGTGCCAGCAGTCTGAGGACAGGGGAGAACACTGAAGCTTTCTTT. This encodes CASSLRTGENTEAFF. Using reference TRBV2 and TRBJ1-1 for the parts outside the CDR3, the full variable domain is EPEVTQTPSHQVTQMGQEVILRCVPISNHLYFYWYRQILGQKVEFLVSFYNNEISEKSEIFDDQFSVERPDGSNFTLKIRSTKLEDSAMYFCASSLRTGENTEAFFGQGTRLTVV.

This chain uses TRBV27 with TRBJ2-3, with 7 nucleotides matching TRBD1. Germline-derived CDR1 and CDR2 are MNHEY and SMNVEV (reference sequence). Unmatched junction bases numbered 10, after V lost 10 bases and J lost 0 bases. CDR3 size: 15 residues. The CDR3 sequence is CAIREQGRSTDTQYF. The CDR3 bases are TGTGCCATCCGTGAACAGGGGAGAAGCACAGATACGCAGTATTTT.

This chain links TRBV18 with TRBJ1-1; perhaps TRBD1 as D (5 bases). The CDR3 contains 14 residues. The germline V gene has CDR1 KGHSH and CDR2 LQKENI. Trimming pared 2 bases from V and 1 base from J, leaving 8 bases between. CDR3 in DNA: TGTGCCAGCTCACCAATCCAGGGGAACACTGAAGCTTTCTTT. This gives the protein CASSPIQGNTEAFF.

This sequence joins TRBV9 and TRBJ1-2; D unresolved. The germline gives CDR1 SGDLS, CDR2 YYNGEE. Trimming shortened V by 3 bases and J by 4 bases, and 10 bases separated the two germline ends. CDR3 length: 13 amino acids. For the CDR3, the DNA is TGTGCCAGCAGCGGGGTAGCTAGCTATGGCTACACCTTC. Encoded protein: CASSGVASYGYTF.

The CDR3 nucleotides are TGTGCCAGCAGTGTGGAGATAAATCAGCCCCAGCATTTT. It specifies CASSVEINQPQHF. The V and J genes are TRBV2 and TRBJ1-5, with unresolved D. This CDR3 is built from 13 residues. V shed 4 bases and J shed 4 bases, with 8 bases lying between them. The V gene's germline CDR1 is SNHLY and CDR2 FYNNEI.

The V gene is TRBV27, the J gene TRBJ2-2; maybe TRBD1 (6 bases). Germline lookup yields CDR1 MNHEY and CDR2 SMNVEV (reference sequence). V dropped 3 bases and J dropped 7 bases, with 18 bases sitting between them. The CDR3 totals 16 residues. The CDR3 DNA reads TGTGCCAGCAGTTTGAGTGGCTTCAGGGGCGTCGGGGAGCTGTTTTTT. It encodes CASSLSGFRGVGELFF.

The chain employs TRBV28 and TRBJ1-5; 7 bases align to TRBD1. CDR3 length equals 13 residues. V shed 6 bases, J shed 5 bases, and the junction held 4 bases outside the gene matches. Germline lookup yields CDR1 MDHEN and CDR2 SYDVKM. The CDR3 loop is CASRQQGDQPQHF. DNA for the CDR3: TGTGCCAGCAGGCAGCAGGGGGATCAGCCCCAGCATTTT.

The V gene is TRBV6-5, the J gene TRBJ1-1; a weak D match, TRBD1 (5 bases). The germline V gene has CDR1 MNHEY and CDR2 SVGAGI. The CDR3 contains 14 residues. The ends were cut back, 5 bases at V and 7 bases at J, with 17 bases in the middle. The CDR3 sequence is CASSVYRAGYEAFF. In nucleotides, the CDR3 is TGTGCCAGCAGTGTTTACCGGGCAGGGTATGAAGCTTTCTTT.

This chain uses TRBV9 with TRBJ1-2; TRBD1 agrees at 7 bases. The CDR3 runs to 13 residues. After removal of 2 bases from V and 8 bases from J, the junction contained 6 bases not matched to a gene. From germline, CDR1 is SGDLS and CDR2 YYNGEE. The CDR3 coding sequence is TGTGCCAGCAGCGTCACAGGGGACCGGGGCTACACCTTC. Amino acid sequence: CASSVTGDRGYTF.

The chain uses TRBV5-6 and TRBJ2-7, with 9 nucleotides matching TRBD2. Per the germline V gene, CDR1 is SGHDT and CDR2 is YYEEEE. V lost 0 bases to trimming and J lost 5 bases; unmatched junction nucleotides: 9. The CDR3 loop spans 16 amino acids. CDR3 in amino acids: CASSLVRPSGANEQYF. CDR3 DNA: TGTGCCAGCAGCTTGGTCCGGCCTAGCGGGGCGAACGAGCAGTACTTC.

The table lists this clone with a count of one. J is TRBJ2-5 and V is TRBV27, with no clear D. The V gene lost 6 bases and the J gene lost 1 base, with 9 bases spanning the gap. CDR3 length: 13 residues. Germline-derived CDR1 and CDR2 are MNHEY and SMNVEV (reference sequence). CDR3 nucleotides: TGTGCCAGCAGCCCCCGTTTCCAAGAGACCCAGTACTTC. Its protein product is CASSPRFQETQYF.

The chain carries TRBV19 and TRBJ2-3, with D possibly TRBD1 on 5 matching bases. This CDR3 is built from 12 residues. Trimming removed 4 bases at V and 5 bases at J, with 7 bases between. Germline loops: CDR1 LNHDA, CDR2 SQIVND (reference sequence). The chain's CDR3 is CASSTTGDTQYF. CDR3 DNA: TGTGCCAGTAGTACCACAGGAGATACGCAGTATTTT.